A single sample gave rise to the 20 T cell receptor beta chains below, sequenced in a study of blood T cells in healthy people across ages. The authors ran a second PCR of about 7 to 12 cycles using a sample-barcoded 5' primer and a J-beta primer mix. A single record per CDR3 protein comes from TCRdb applying MiXCR to the 5' RACE reads. Counted here are about 640,000 distinct CDR3 sequences, 25% to 30% occurring once; the ten biggest clones make up approximately 14%. The sequencing input was blood. Receptor source: a woman older than 75 in good health.

This clonotype was picked up a small number of times. V and J are TRBV7-3 and TRBJ1-4, with 9 bases matching TRBD1. CDR3 length equals 14 residues. J gave up 8 bases and V 3 bases, and 4 bases lay outside the gene matches. Germline loops: CDR1 SGHTA, CDR2 FQGTGA. CDR3 coding DNA: TGTGCCAGCAGCTTCCGGGACAGGGAAGAAAAACTGTTTTTT. Its protein product is CASSFRDREEKLFF. The whole variable domain, filled in from reference TRBV7-3 and TRBJ1-4, reads GAGVSQTPSNKVTEKGKYVELRCDPISGHTALYWYRQSLGQGPEFLIYFQGTGAADDSGLPNDRFFAVRPEGSVSTLKIQRTERGDSAVYLCASSFRDREEKLFFGSGTQLSVL.

This clonotype was detected ten times or more. This chain links TRBV6-2 or TRBV6-3 with TRBJ2-5, with 10 bases lining up with TRBD2. The CDR3 length is 17 residues. The germline gives CDR1 MNHEY, CDR2 SVGEGT. J was trimmed by 5 bases and V by 5 bases; bases with no gene match: 14. CDR3 amino acids: CASSPLRAGGLWETQYF. Written as DNA, the CDR3 is TGTGCCAGCAGTCCCCTCCGAGCGGGGGGGCTCTGGGAGACCCAGTACTTC.

This clonotype was counted only a few times. This chain uses TRBV7-9 with TRBJ2-5; D call uncertain. The tail of the sequence fits TRBJ2-1 better, so the J call may be wrong. CDR1 is SEHNR and CDR2 is FQNEAQ in the germline V gene (reference sequence). The CDR3 contains 12 residues. CDR3 loop: CASSLYQETQFF. CDR3 DNA sequence: TGTGCCAGCAGCTTGTACCAAGAGACCCAGTTCTTC.

The rearrangement links TRBV4-2 to TRBJ1-2, with a tentative D call TRBD1 (5 bases). The CDR3 length is 14 residues. CDR1 LGHNA and CDR2 YNFKEQ come from the germline V gene. V was clipped by 0 bases and J by 2 bases, with 7 bases between them. The CDR3 nucleotides read TGTGCCAGCAGCCAAGATAGACAGAACTATGGCTACACCTTC. Protein: CASSQDRQNYGYTF.

Ten or more counts support this clonotype. V usage is TRBV6-5 and J usage is TRBJ1-1; TRBD1 matches 8 bases. The CDR3 has 15 amino acids. Germline V gene data show CDR1 as MNHEY and CDR2 as SVGAGI. V was clipped by 4 bases and J by 1 base; unmatched bases: 5. The CDR3 nucleotides read TGTGCCAGCAGTTGGGCCGGGACAGGGAACACTGAAGCTTTCTTT. Its translation is CASSWAGTGNTEAFF.

As regards this clonotype: One end of the junction is discordant with germline, which a read error may explain. The rearrangement uses TRBV20-1 and TRBJ2-3, with 7 bases that match TRBD2. CDR1 is DFQATT, CDR2 SNEGSKA, per germline (reference sequence). The CDR3 runs to 12 residues. CDR3 sequence (DNA): TGCAGTGCCAGAGCGGGACCCGATACGCAGTATTTT. This translates into CSARAGPDTQYF.

The chain employs TRBV7-2 and TRBJ2-5, with 9 bases that match TRBD1. This CDR3 region has 17 residues. CDR1 is SGHTA and CDR2 is FQGNSA in the germline V gene. Unmatched junction bases numbered 13, after V lost 3 bases and J lost 5 bases. DNA for the CDR3: TGTGCCAGCAGCTTCCGACCCCTACAGGGGGCGGGGGAGACCCAGTACTTC. It yields the protein CASSFRPLQGAGETQYF.

There are many counts of this clonotype. This rearrangement joins TRBV12-3 or TRBV12-4 to TRBJ1-1; no clear D gene. V was trimmed by 6 bases and J by 1 base, leaving 9 bases between them. CDR3 length: 13 amino acids. The CDR3 DNA sequence: TGTGCCAGCAGCTTAAAGGCGAACACTGAAGCTTTCTTT. Its translation is CASSLKANTEAFF.

About this clonotype itself: A much larger clone is a single base away; this may be a read error. The CDR3 protein is CASSVEGGDEQYF. The CDR3 DNA reads TGTGCCAGCAGTGTTGAGGGGGGAGATGAGCAGTACTTC. The chain employs TRBV6-4 and TRBJ2-7; either TRBD1 or TRBD2 may fit D (6 bases each). Germline CDR1 is MRHNA and CDR2 is SNTAGT. This CDR3 has 13 residues. Trimming pared 4 bases from V and 7 bases from J, leaving 14 bases between.

A word on this clonotype: It may be a read error: a sequence one base away is much more abundant. The chain employs TRBV19 and TRBJ2-5, with D possibly matching TRBD2 (6 bases). The J call may be faulty, since TRBJ2-7 better matches the DNA end. Germline V gene data show CDR1 as LNHDA and CDR2 as SQIVND (reference sequence). The CDR3 runs to 16 residues. CDR3 region: CTSSTRGSGRTYEQYF. CDR3 DNA sequence: TGTACCAGTAGTACCCGGGGGTCAGGGAGGACCTACGAGCAGTACTTC.

This clonotype was detected many times. J is TRBJ2-3 and V is TRBV5-1; TRBD2 matches at 7 bases. The germline gives CDR1 SGHRS, CDR2 YFSETQ. The CDR3 consists of 14 residues. V lost 5 bases, J lost 2 bases, and 5 bases stayed unmatched. In nucleotides, the CDR3 is TGCGCCAGCAGTGGCGGGGGAGCCACAGATACGCAGTATTTT. Translated: CASSGGGATDTQYF.

About this clonotype: One base away lies a much larger clone, so this may be a sequencing read error. This rearrangement joins TRBV3-1 to TRBJ2-7; D may match TRBD1 or TRBD2 (5 bases each). Germline CDR1 and CDR2: LGHDT and YNNKEL (reference sequence). The CDR3 covers 15 residues. V dropped 0 bases and J dropped 0 bases, with 9 bases sitting between them. This CDR3 reads CASSQEGVFSYEQYF. Written as DNA, the CDR3 is TGTGCCAGCAGCCAAGAGGGGGTTTTCTCCTACGAGCAGTACTTC.

There are many counts of this clonotype. The chain has TRBV5-1 and TRBJ1-4; weak D call: TRBD1 (5 bases). The CDR3 is 15 amino acids. The V gene lost 0 bases and the J gene lost 7 bases, with 13 bases spanning the gap. CDR1 is SGHRS, CDR2 YFSETQ, per germline. The CDR3 DNA follows: TGCGCCAGCAGCTTGGCCCCAGGGAAGGGTGAAAAACTGTTTTTT. Encoded protein: CASSLAPGKGEKLFF.

Comments on this clonotype: An end of the junction does not agree with germline; a read error may underlie this. This rearrangement joins TRBV5-1 to TRBJ1-2, with D hard to call. Germline-derived CDR1 and CDR2 are SGHRS and YFSETQ. The CDR3 covers 12 residues. This CDR3 reads CVSSPSNYGYTF. In nucleotides, the CDR3 is TGCGTCAGCAGCCCGAGTAACTATGGCTACACCTTC.

This clonotype was detected ten times or more. V is TRBV20-1 and J is TRBJ1-2; 7 bases agree with TRBD1. The CDR3 totals 14 residues. V was clipped by 0 bases and J by 5 bases; unmatched bases: 6. The germline V gene encodes CDR1 DFQATT and CDR2 SNEGSKA (reference sequence). This chain's CDR3 is CSARETGSGYGYTF. CDR3 DNA: TGCAGTGCTAGAGAGACAGGGTCAGGGTATGGCTACACCTTC.

The table lists this clonotype with a few counts. The germline gene is not matched at one end of the junction; a read error may be the cause. This chain links TRBV27 with TRBJ2-4; possible D gene TRBD2, 6 bases. Germline V lookup: CDR1 MNHEY, CDR2 SMNVEV (reference sequence). The CDR3 is 13 amino acids. This chain's CDR3 is CSSSYGGQNIQYF. The CDR3 DNA sequence: TGTTCCAGCAGCTACGGAGGGCAAAACATTCAGTACTTC.

The sample holds many counts of this clonotype. This chain connects TRBV9 to TRBJ2-6; weak D call: TRBD1 (6 bases). CDR1 is SGDLS, CDR2 YYNGEE, per germline. V dropped 7 bases and J dropped 1 base, with 9 bases sitting between them. The CDR3 contains 14 residues. Here the CDR3 reads CASGDRSGANVLTF. The DNA for the CDR3 is TGTGCCAGCGGCGACAGGTCTGGGGCCAACGTCCTGACTTTC.

Comments on this clonotype: A much more abundant neighbour one base away suggests this may be a read error. The chain is built from TRBV12-3 or TRBV12-4 and TRBJ2-1; TRBD1 might be the D (6 bases). The DNA matches TRBJ2-7 better at its end, which makes the J call doubtful. The CDR3 loop spans 13 amino acids. CDR3 bases: TGTGCCAGCAGTCCGGACAGTTACAATGAGCAGTACTTC. This encodes CASSPDSYNEQYF.

This clonotype has a count of ten or more. The V and J genes are TRBV5-6 and TRBJ2-7, with 7 nucleotides matching TRBD1. The germline gives CDR1 SGHDT, CDR2 YYEEEE. V lost 0 bases, J lost 6 bases, and 9 bases stayed unmatched. This CDR3 spans 15 amino acids. CDR3 sequence: CASSLGSRGSREQYF. The CDR3 nucleotides read TGTGCCAGCAGCTTGGGTTCCAGGGGGTCGCGCGAGCAGTACTTC.

This clonotype was seen more than once but under ten times. V usage is TRBV30 and J usage is TRBJ1-5; TRBD1 is a possible D gene (5 bases). Per the germline V gene, CDR1 is GTSNPN and CDR2 is SVGIG (reference sequence). Trimming shortened V by 0 bases and J by 2 bases, and 14 bases separated the two germline ends. The CDR3 extends over 16 amino acids. CDR3 sequence (DNA): TGTGCCTGGAGTGTTTTGGGGGATTCCGGCAATCAGCCCCAGCATTTT. The encoded protein is CAWSVLGDSGNQPQHF.